This entry lists 2 T cell receptor beta chains sequenced from one sample in a study of T cell repertoires in cytomegalovirus infection. A single record per CDR3 protein comes from TCRdb applying MiXCR to the reads. This sample has fewer than 85,000 distinct CDR3 sequences, with around 3.8% found just once. Sequencing used PBMCs. These receptors all come from a human donor in good health (CMV status not recorded). Some clones in this sample may be carry-over from other donors' samples.

This clonotype occurred many times. V is TRBV7-2 and J is TRBJ2-3, with TRBD2 matching over 10 bases. The CDR3 has 18 residues. Germline V lookup: CDR1 SGHTA, CDR2 FQGNSA. V lost 4 bases and J lost 5; bases outside the gene matches: 15. CDR3 amino acids: CASSSLSSGGGELDTQYF. The CDR3 DNA is TGTGCCAGCAGCTCCCTCTCTAGCGGGGGCGGGGAGTTAGATACGCAGTATTTT.

This clonotype was found many times. The V call is TRBV7-2, the J call TRBJ1-5; D is possibly TRBD1 (6 bases). Per germline, CDR1 SGHTA and CDR2 FQGNSA. The CDR3 is 15 residues long. The V gene lost 1 base and the J gene lost 6 bases, with 13 bases spanning the gap. Here the CDR3 reads CASSLVGGPGQPQHF. The CDR3 DNA sequence: TGTGCCAGCAGCTTAGTTGGGGGGCCGGGTCAGCCCCAGCATTTT.